The rows below give T cell receptor beta chains drawn from one sample of a study of OX40 agonist ivuxolimab in advanced cancers. Only in-frame clones appear in the TCRdb table, and some are missing; sequencing was by immunoSEQ multiplex PCR. The sample yields 48,000 or so clones, around 90% seen once. The sample here was CD4+ or CD8+ T cells sorted from blood, taken in a trial of the OX40 agonist ivuxolimab. The receptors were gathered from an adult with an advanced solid tumor such as melanoma, head and neck, liver or kidney cancer. Each CDR3 is given with its conserved first and last residue. Each record gives: D gene, J gene, V gene, clone size, CDR3 protein, CDR3 DNA. The D gene is left open where the match is weak. Clone size is not always given. Where it is, it says once, few, many or a class for expanded clones.

D: TRBD2
J: TRBJ2-3
V: TRBV11-2
size: -
CDR3: CASSSPIERGVDTQYF
DNA: TGTGCCAGCAGCTCCCCCATCGAGCGGGGGGTAGATACGCAGTATTTT

D: TRBD2
J: TRBJ2-2
V: TRBV27
size: once
CDR3: CASSYSGGVMAGELFF
DNA: TGTGCCAGCAGTTATAGCGGGGGTGTGATGGCCGGGGAGCTGTTTTTT

D: -
J: TRBJ1-2
V: TRBV6-5
size: -
CDR3: CASNRGGSSGYTF
DNA: TGTGCCAGTAACCGCGGGGGATCCAGTGGCTACACCTTC

D: TRBD1
J: TRBJ1-5
V: TRBV28
size: -
CDR3: CASSFAGTGGQPQHF
DNA: TGTGCCAGCAGTTTCGCCGGGACAGGTGGGCAGCCCCAGCATTTT

D: TRBD1
J: TRBJ2-7
V: TRBV5-6
size: -
CDR3: CASSLEGQGKGEQYF
DNA: TGTGCCAGCAGCTTGGAGGGACAGGGGAAAGGCGAGCAGTACTTC

D: -
J: TRBJ2-5
V: TRBV9
size: -
CDR3: CASSPPGGNLRETQYF
DNA: TGTGCCAGCAGCCCACCCGGGGGCAACCTTCGGGAGACCCAGTACTTC

D: -
J: TRBJ2-5
V: TRBV7-9
size: -
CDR3: CASSDGLAETQYF
DNA: TGTGCCAGCAGCGATGGGCTGGCGGAGACCCAGTACTTC

D: -
J: TRBJ1-1
V: TRBV6-4
size: -
CDR3: CASSVQRNTEAFF
DNA: TGTGCCAGCAGTGTTCAAAGGAACACTGAAGCTTTCTTT

D: -
J: TRBJ1-4
V: TRBV5-6
size: -
CDR3: CASSLRELFNEKLFF
DNA: TGTGCCAGCAGCTTGAGAGAACTATTTAATGAAAAACTGTTTTTT

D: TRBD1
J: TRBJ1-6
V: TRBV27
size: -
CDR3: CASSLAPTGGSSPLHF
DNA: TGTGCCAGCAGCCTTGCCCCGACAGGGGGTTCCTCACCCCTCCACTTT

D: TRBD1
J: TRBJ1-2
V: TRBV11-2
size: -
CDR3: CASSLADRGAGVGYTF
DNA: TGTGCCAGCAGCTTAGCGGACAGGGGGGCGGGCGTCGGCTACACCTTC

D: TRBD1
J: TRBJ1-6
V: TRBV6-5
size: -
CDR3: CASSYSTGTGGSPLHF
DNA: TGTGCCAGCAGTTACTCAACCGGGACAGGGGGTTCACCCCTCCACTTT

D: -
J: TRBJ1-2
V: TRBV27
size: -
CDR3: CASSLSGGYSYGYTF
DNA: TGTGCCAGCAGTTTGTCGGGGGGCTATAGCTATGGCTACACCTTC

D: TRBD1
J: TRBJ2-2
V: TRBV19
size: -
CDR3: CASSIQGAGNTGELFF
DNA: TGTGCCAGTAGTATTCAGGGGGCGGGTAACACCGGGGAGCTGTTTTTT

D: TRBD1
J: TRBJ2-1
V: TRBV30
size: -
CDR3: CAWSPRGLRNEQFF
DNA: TGTGCCTGGAGTCCCAGGGGGCTCCGGAATGAGCAGTTCTTC

D: TRBD1
J: TRBJ1-1
V: TRBV30
size: once
CDR3: CAWSEVDRGRGNTEAFF
DNA: TGTGCCTGGAGTGAGGTGGACAGGGGCCGGGGGAACACTGAAGCTTTCTTT

D: -
J: TRBJ1-2
V: TRBV9
size: -
CDR3: CASSVEGSWYGYTF
DNA: TGTGCCAGCAGCGTAGAGGGGTCTTGGTATGGCTACACCTTC

D: TRBD1
J: TRBJ2-7
V: TRBV5-1
size: -
CDR3: CASSAGQGPFYEQYF
DNA: TGCGCCAGCAGCGCGGGACAGGGTCCCTTTTACGAGCAGTACTTC

D: -
J: TRBJ2-7
V: TRBV19
size: -
CDR3: CASSPAGGLLHEQYF
DNA: TGTGCCAGTAGCCCCGCGGGCGGTTTGCTCCACGAGCAGTACTTC

D: -
J: TRBJ2-1
V: TRBV29-1
size: -
CDR3: CSVPEGGADSYNEQFF
DNA: TGCAGCGTCCCCGAGGGGGGGGCAGATTCCTACAATGAGCAGTTCTTC

D: TRBD2
J: TRBJ2-3
V: TRBV6-6
size: -
CDR3: CASRPGLGDTQYF
DNA: TGTGCCAGCAGGCCGGGACTAGGTGATACGCAGTATTTT

D: -
J: TRBJ2-3
V: TRBV23-1
size: -
CDR3: CASSQSRHLRVDTQYF
DNA: TGCGCCAGCAGTCAATCAAGACACCTCCGTGTAGATACGCAGTATTTT

D: -
J: TRBJ2-7
V: TRBV19
size: -
CDR3: CASSIYRGPSYEQYF
DNA: TGTGCCAGTAGTATATACCGGGGGCCTTCCTACGAGCAGTACTTC

D: -
J: TRBJ1-3
V: TRBV18
size: -
CDR3: CASSGDQGSGNTIYF
DNA: TGTGCCAGCTCAGGGGACCAAGGCTCTGGAAACACCATATATTTT

D: -
J: TRBJ1-2
V: TRBV5-5
size: once
CDR3: CASSFFQDKGYTF
DNA: TGTGCCAGCAGCTTTTTCCAGGACAAGGGCTACACCTTC

D: -
J: TRBJ1-3
V: TRBV5-1
size: -
CDR3: CASSPTGRAGNTIYF
DNA: TGCGCCAGCAGCCCCACTGGGAGGGCTGGAAACACCATATATTTT

D: TRBD2
J: TRBJ2-3
V: TRBV6-4
size: -
CDR3: CASSAFYGGADTQYF
DNA: TGTGCCAGCAGTGCCTTTTACGGGGGGGCCGACACGCAGTATTTT

D: TRBD2
J: TRBJ2-1
V: TRBV6-6
size: -
CDR3: CASSYQASGSYNEQFF
DNA: TGTGCCAGCAGTTACCAAGCTAGCGGATCCTACAATGAGCAGTTCTTC

D: TRBD1
J: TRBJ2-1
V: TRBV27
size: -
CDR3: CAVETGDNEQFF
DNA: TGTGCCGTGGAAACAGGGGACAATGAGCAGTTCTTC

D: TRBD2
J: TRBJ2-1
V: TRBV27
size: -
CDR3: CASSPSGLADTYNEQFF
DNA: TGTGCCAGCAGTCCCTCCGGACTAGCGGACACCTACAATGAGCAGTTCTTC

D: TRBD1
J: TRBJ2-1
V: TRBV4-2
size: -
CDR3: CASGKEQGSSNEQFF
DNA: TGTGCCAGCGGAAAAGAACAGGGGAGTTCCAATGAGCAGTTCTTC

D: -
J: TRBJ2-1
V: TRBV7-9
size: -
CDR3: CASRAVLIAGTYNEQFF
DNA: TGTGCCAGCAGGGCGGTACTAATTGCGGGGACCTACAATGAGCAGTTCTTC

D: -
J: TRBJ2-3
V: TRBV7-3
size: -
CDR3: CASSDQQGADTQYF
DNA: TGTGCCAGCAGCGACCAACAGGGAGCAGATACGCAGTATTTT

D: -
J: TRBJ2-5
V: TRBV25-1
size: -
CDR3: CASSEGNGWETQYF
DNA: TGTGCCAGCAGTGAAGGGAATGGGTGGGAGACCCAGTACTTC

D: -
J: TRBJ2-1
V: TRBV5-5
size: -
CDR3: CASRSDGYNEQFF
DNA: TGTGCCAGCAGATCTGACGGTTACAATGAGCAGTTCTTC

D: -
J: TRBJ1-1
V: TRBV7-9
size: -
CDR3: CASSLGYSQTEAFF
DNA: TGTGCCAGCAGCTTAGGTTACAGCCAAACAGAAGCTTTCTTT

D: -
J: TRBJ1-1
V: TRBV5-1
size: -
CDR3: CASSLSDLTVMNTEAFF
DNA: TGCGCCAGCAGCTTGTCCGACCTTACAGTTATGAACACTGAAGCTTTCTTT

D: -
J: TRBJ1-3
V: TRBV7-2
size: once
CDR3: CASSRLLAGGNTIYF
DNA: TGTGCCAGCAGCCGTCTACTAGCGGGGGGAAACACCATATATTTT

D: TRBD1
J: TRBJ1-2
V: TRBV6-4
size: few
CDR3: CASSDGDRGQYTF
DNA: TGTGCCAGCAGTGACGGCGACAGGGGTCAATACACCTTC